Listed here is a single TCR beta chain. TCRdb keeps only in-frame clones here, not all; method: immunoSEQ multiplex PCR. The table shows about 73,000 clones, with roughly 90% occurring only once. This entry belongs to a study of OX40 agonist ivuxolimab in advanced cancers. Sequenced here: CD4+ or CD8+ T cells sorted from blood, sampled in a trial of the OX40 agonist ivuxolimab. The clonotype originates from an adult with an advanced solid tumor such as melanoma, head and neck, liver or kidney cancer.

Here the CDR3 DNA reads TGTGCCAGCAGCCGGGACTTCATGGTGGGAGAGACCCAGTACTTC. Amino acid sequence: CASSRDFMVGETQYF. This chain connects TRBV5-8 to TRBJ2-5; a possible D gene is TRBD2 (6 bases). The germline V and J ends were trimmed by 4 bases and 4 bases, with 17 bases remaining between them. Per germline, CDR1 SGHTS and CDR2 YDEGEE. The CDR3 sequence is 15 residues long.